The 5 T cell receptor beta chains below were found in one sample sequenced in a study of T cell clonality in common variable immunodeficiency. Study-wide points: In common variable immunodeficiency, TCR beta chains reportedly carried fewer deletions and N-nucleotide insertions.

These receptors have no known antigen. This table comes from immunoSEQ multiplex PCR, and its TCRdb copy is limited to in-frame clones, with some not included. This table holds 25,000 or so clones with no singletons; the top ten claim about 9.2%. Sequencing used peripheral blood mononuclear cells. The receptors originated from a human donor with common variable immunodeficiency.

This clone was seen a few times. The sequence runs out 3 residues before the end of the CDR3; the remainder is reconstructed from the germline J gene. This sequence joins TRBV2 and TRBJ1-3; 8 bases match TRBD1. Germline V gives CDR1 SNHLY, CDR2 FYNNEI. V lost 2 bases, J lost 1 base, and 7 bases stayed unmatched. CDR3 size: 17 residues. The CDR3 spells CASSELQGANSGNTIYF. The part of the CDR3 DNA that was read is TGTGCCAGCAGTGAACTCCAGGGGGCGAATTCTGGAAACACC.

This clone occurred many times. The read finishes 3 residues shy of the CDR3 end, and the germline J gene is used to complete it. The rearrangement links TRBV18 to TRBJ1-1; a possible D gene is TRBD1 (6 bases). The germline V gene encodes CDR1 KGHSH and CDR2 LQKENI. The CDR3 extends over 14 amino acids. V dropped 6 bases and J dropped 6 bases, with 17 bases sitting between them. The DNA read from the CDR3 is TGTGCCAGCTCCCAAAAAGAGAAGGGGGCTGAA. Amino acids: CASSQKEKGAE. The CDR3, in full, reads CASSQKEKGAEAFF.

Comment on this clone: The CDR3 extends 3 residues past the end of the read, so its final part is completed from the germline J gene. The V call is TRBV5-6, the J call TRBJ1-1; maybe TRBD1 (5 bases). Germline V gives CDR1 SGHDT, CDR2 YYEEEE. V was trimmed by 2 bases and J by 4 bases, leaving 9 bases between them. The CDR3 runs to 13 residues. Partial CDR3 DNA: TGTGCCAGCAGCTTAGCAGGGATCACTGAA. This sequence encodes CASSLAGITE. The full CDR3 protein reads CASSLAGITEAFF.

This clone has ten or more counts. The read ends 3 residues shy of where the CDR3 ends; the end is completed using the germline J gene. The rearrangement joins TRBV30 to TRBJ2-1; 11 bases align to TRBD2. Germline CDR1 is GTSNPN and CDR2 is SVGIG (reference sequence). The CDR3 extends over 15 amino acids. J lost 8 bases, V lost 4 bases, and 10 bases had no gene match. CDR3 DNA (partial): TGTGCCTGGATTAGCGGGGGGGGCCTCGGCCATGAG. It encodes CAWISGGGLGHE. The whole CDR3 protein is CAWISGGGLGHEQFF.

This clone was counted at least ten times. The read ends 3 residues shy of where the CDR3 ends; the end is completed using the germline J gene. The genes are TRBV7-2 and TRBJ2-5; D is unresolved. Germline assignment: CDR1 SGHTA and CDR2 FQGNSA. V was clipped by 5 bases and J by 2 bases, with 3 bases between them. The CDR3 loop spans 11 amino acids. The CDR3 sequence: CASSLQETQYF. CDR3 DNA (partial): TGTGCCAGCAGCCTACAAGAGACC.